This TCR beta chain was profiled in a study of blood T cell repertoires in COVID-19. This clone appeared a few times. This table comes from immunoSEQ multiplex PCR, and its TCRdb copy is limited to in-frame clones, with some not included. The table has about 64,000 clones, more than 60% seen once. CDR1 MDHEN and CDR2 SYDVKM come from the germline V gene. V lost 4 bases to trimming and J lost 0 bases, with 13 bases between them. The CDR3 has 16 amino acids. The rearrangement uses TRBV28 and TRBJ2-4; possibly TRBD1 for D (6 bases). This TCR derives from a human donor in a cohort sampled during active COVID-19. Sequencing used peripheral blood. DNA of the CDR3: TGTGCCAGCAGTTCCGCCGGGACAACAGCCAAAAACATTCAGTACTTC. Translated: CASSSAGTTAKNIQYF. The full variable domain, completed using reference TRBV28 and TRBJ2-4, is DVKVTQSSRYLVKRTGEKVFLECVQDMDHENMFWYRQDPGLGLRLIYFSYDVKMKEKGDIPEGYSVSREKKERFSLILESASTNQTSMYLCASSSAGTTAKNIQYFGAGTRLSVL.